This T cell receptor beta chain was recorded in a study of blood T cell repertoires in COVID-19. Overall study context: Specimens from acute and convalescent COVID-19 originated in the United States, Italy and Spain. T cells, B-cell-depleted T cells, or PBMCs supplied cDNA or gDNA.

The ends lost 4 bases at V and 5 bases at J; junction bases unmatched: 9. CDR3 length: 16 amino acids. Germline CDR1 is LNHDA and CDR2 is SQIVND (reference sequence). The data were produced by immunoSEQ multiplex PCR, yet TCRdb's version contains in-frame clones alone and is incomplete. The data show about 260,000 clones, about 83% seen once. The sample taken for sequencing was peripheral blood. The receptor was derived from a woman aged 45-59 years who had recovered from COVID-19. This sequence joins TRBV19 and TRBJ1-4, with 8 bases fitting TRBD1. CDR3 coding DNA: TGTGCCAGTAGTACCACGACAGGGGTACGGAATGAAAAACTGTTTTTT. Amino acids: CASSTTTGVRNEKLFF. Full variable domain (remainder filled in from reference TRBV19 and TRBJ1-4): DGGITQSPKYLFRKEGQNVTLSCEQNLNHDAMYWYRQDPGQGLRLIYYSQIVNDFQKGDIAEGYSVSREKKESFPLTVTSAQKNPTAFYLCASSTTTGVRNEKLFFGSGTQLSVL.